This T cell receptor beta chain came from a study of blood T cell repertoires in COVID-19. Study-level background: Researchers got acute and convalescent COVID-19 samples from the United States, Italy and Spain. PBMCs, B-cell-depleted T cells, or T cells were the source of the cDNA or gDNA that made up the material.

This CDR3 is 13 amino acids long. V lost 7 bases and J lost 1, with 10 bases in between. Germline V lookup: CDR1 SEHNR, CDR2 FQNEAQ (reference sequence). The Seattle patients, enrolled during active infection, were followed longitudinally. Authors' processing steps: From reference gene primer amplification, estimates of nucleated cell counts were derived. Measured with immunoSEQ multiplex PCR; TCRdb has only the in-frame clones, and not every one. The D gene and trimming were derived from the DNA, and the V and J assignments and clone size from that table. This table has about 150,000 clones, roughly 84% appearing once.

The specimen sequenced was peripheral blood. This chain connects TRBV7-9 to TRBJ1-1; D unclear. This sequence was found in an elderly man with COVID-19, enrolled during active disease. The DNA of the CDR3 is TGTGCCAGCAAAGAGGTTGGGAACACTGAAGCTTTCTTT. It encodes CASKEVGNTEAFF.